This TCR beta chain is from a study of blood T cell repertoires in COVID-19. Here immunoSEQ multiplex PCR was the method, and the copy in TCRdb shows in-frame clones only, minus some. There are about 35,000 clones in the sample; approximately 85% occur only once, and about 40% lies in the top ten. The source of this sequence is a man between 60 and 75 years old with active or convalescent COVID-19. Sequenced material: peripheral blood.

This CDR3 is CATSRSIGLGLAGGSGAEQFF. CDR3 in DNA: TGTGCCACCAGCAGATCTATCGGGTTAGGACTAGCGGGAGGGTCAGGGGCGGAGCAGTTCTTC. This chain joins TRBV15 and TRBJ2-1; TRBD2 matches 15 bases. Germline V gene data show CDR1 as LNHNV and CDR2 as YYDKDF (reference sequence). The trim removed 2 bases at V and 10 bases at J, leaving 21 bases unmatched. The CDR3 has 21 residues.